This T cell receptor beta chain was obtained from a study of T cell clones after liver transplantation. For the study at large: In this trial, immunosuppression withdrawal was attempted within 2 years of liver transplant.

Repertoires were generated with immunoSEQ multiplex PCR, while TCRdb's copy carries only in-frame clones and drops some. The sample carries around 110,000 clones, 90% recorded once. In germline, CDR1 is SGHTA, CDR2 FQGNSA. There are 15 residues in the CDR3. The V end was cut by 1 base, the J end by 0 bases, with 7 bases between. This sample comprised CD4+ T cells from blood, obtained 12 months after liver transplant. J is TRBJ2-1 and V is TRBV7-2; D ambiguous. The source of this sequence is a human patient who received a liver transplant. The graft donor may account for some of the T cells. CDR3 DNA sequence: TGTGCCAGCAGCTTAGAGACGGGCTCCTACAATGAGCAGTTCTTC. Its protein product is CASSLETGSYNEQFF.